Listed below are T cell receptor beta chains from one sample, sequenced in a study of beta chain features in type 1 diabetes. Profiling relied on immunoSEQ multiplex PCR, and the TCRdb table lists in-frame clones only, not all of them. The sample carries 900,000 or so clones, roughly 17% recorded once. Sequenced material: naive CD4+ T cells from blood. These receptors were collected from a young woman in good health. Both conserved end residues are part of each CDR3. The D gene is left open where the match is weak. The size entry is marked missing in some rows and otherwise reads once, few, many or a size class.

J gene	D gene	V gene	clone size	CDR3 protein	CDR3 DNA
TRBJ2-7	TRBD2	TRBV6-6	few	CASSTGLAGAYEQYF	TGTGCCAGCAGTACGGGACTAGCGGGAGCCTACGAGCAGTACTTC
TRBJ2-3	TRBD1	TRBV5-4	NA	CASSLSPTGEPDTQYF	TGTGCCAGCAGCTTGAGCCCGACAGGGGAGCCAGATACGCAGTATTTT
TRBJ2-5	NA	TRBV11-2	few	CASSLGREETQYF	TGTGCCAGCAGCTTAGGGCGTGAAGAGACCCAGTACTTC
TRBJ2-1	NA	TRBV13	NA	CASSLVGASVNEQFF	TGTGCCAGCAGCTTAGTAGGCGCGTCGGTAAATGAGCAGTTCTTC
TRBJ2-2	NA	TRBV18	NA	CASSPGAGGELFF	TGTGCCAGCTCACCAGGAGCGGGCGGGGAGCTGTTTTTT
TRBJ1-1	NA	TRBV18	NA	CASSPPGQGRHTEAFF	TGTGCCAGCTCACCACCGGGGCAGGGTAGGCACACTGAAGCTTTCTTT
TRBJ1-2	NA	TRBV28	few	CASSLSQGSYGYTF	TGTGCCAGCAGTTTATCACAGGGCAGCTATGGCTACACCTTC
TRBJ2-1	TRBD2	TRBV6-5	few	CASRRTSGFAHEQFF	TGTGCCAGCAGACGGACTAGCGGGTTTGCTCATGAGCAGTTCTTC
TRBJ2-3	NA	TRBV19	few	CASKGRKITDTQYF	TGTGCCAGTAAGGGACGGAAGATCACAGATACGCAGTATTTT
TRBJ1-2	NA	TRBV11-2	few	CASSSNYGYTF	TGTGCCAGCAGCTCTAACTATGGCTACACCTTC
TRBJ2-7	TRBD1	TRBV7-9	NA	CASSLDRGSYEQYF	TGTGCCAGCAGCCTCGACAGGGGATCCTACGAGCAGTACTTC
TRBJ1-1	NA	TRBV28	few	CASHGQPNTEAFF	TGTGCCAGCCACGGACAGCCAAACACTGAAGCTTTCTTT
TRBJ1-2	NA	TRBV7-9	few	CASSTQTQGDYGYTF	TGTGCCAGCAGCACCCAAACCCAGGGTGACTATGGCTACACCTTC
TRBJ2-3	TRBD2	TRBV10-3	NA	CAIRPGLDTDTQYF	TGTGCCATCAGGCCGGGACTAGACACAGATACGCAGTATTTT
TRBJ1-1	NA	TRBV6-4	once	CASQRNQGETEAFF	TGTGCCAGCCAGAGGAACCAGGGTGAGACTGAAGCTTTCTTT
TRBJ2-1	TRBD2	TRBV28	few	CASNLGASGANEQFF	TGTGCCAGTAACCTCGGGGCTAGCGGGGCCAATGAGCAGTTCTTC
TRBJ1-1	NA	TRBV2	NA	CASSETWNTEAFF	TGTGCCAGCAGTGAGACGTGGAACACTGAAGCTTTCTTT
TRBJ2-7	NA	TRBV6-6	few	CASSFSEPFEQYF	TGTGCCAGCAGTTTCAGCGAGCCGTTCGAGCAGTACTTC
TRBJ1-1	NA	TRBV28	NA	CASSFKPPGANTEAFF	TGTGCCAGCAGTTTTAAGCCCCCAGGGGCCAACACTGAAGCTTTCTTT
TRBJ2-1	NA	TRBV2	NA	CASIFSGINEQFF	TGTGCCAGCATTTTTTCAGGGATCAATGAGCAGTTCTTC
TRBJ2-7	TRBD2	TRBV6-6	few	CASRSGTSGNGEQYF	TGTGCCAGCAGGTCCGGGACTAGCGGGAACGGCGAGCAGTACTTC
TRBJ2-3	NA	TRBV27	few	CASSFRRSGSGNTDTQYF	TGTGCCAGCAGTTTCCGACGGTCCGGTAGCGGAAACACAGATACGCAGTATTTT
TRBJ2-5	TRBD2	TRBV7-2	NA	CASSRTSGRAQETQYF	TGTGCCAGCAGCCGGACTAGCGGGAGGGCCCAAGAGACCCAGTACTTC
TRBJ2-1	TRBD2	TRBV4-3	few	CASSQDRAGVRNEQFF	TGCGCCAGCAGCCAAGATCGCGCGGGAGTGCGCAATGAGCAGTTCTTC
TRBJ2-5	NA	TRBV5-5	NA	CASSSGQFQETQYF	TGTGCCAGCAGCTCAGGACAGTTCCAAGAGACCCAGTACTTC
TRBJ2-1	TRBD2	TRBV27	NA	CASSRGGNEQFF	TGTGCCAGCAGTCGGGGGGGGAATGAGCAGTTCTTC
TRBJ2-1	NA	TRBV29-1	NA	CSVESGLASSYNEQFF	TGCAGCGTGGAGAGCGGTCTGGCTAGCTCCTACAATGAGCAGTTCTTC
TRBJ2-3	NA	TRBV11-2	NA	CASSLGTFTDTQYF	TGTGCCAGCAGCCTTGGGACTTTCACAGATACGCAGTATTTT
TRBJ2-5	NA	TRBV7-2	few	CASSSRGAAETQYF	TGTGCCAGCAGCTCGAGGGGGGCGGCAGAGACCCAGTACTTC
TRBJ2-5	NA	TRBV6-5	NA	CASGSHQPGETQYF	TGTGCCAGTGGGTCTCACCAACCAGGGGAGACCCAGTACTTC
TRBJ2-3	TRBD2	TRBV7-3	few	CASSSIAGGTDTQYF	TGTGCCAGCAGCTCCATAGCGGGAGGCACAGATACGCAGTATTTT
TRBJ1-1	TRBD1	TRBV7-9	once	CASSLGDRGGTEAFF	TGTGCCAGCAGCTTAGGGGACAGGGGCGGCACTGAAGCTTTCTTT
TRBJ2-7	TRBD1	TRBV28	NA	CASSDLQGRYEQYF	TGTGCCAGCAGCGATCTACAGGGGCGCTACGAGCAGTACTTC
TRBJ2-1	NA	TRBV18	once	CASSSQGSSYNEQFF	TGTGCCAGCTCAAGTCAGGGGAGTTCCTACAATGAGCAGTTCTTC
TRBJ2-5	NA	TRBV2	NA	CASSVRVQEPQYF	TGTGCCAGCAGTGTACGAGTACAAGAGCCCCAGTACTTC
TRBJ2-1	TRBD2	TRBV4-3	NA	CASSHLAGVHSYNEQFF	TGCGCCAGCAGCCATTTAGCGGGAGTCCACTCCTACAATGAGCAGTTCTTC
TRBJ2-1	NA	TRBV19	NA	CASSIASGPHNEQFF	TGTGCCAGTAGTATAGCGAGCGGGCCACACAATGAGCAGTTCTTC
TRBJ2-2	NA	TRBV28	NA	CASSLRGPGRTGELFF	TGTGCCAGCAGTTTACGGGGCCCCGGTAGGACCGGGGAGCTGTTTTTT
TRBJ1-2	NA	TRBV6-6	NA	CASSSSNDYGYTF	TGTGCCAGCAGTTCCTCGAATGATTATGGCTACACCTTC
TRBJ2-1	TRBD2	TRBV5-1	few	CASQRESSYNEQFF	TGCGCCAGCCAGCGGGAAAGCTCCTACAATGAGCAGTTCTTC
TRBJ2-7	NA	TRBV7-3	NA	CASSLGPGSYEQYF	TGTGCCAGCAGCTTAGGCCCAGGGTCCTACGAGCAGTACTTC
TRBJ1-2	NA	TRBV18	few	CASSPGTPTSHNGYTF	TGTGCCAGCTCCCCAGGGACGCCTACGTCCCACAATGGCTACACCTTC
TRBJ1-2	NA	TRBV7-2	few	CASSPSPWTAGYTF	TGTGCCAGCAGCCCAAGCCCCTGGACGGCTGGCTACACCTTC
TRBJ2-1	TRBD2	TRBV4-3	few	CASSLFGLAGRNEQFF	TGCGCCAGCAGCCTGTTTGGATTAGCGGGTCGAAATGAGCAGTTCTTC
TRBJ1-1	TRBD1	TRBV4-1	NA	CASSQPGTGLTEAFF	TGCGCCAGCAGCCAACCCGGGACAGGGCTCACTGAAGCTTTCTTT
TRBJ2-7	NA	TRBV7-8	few	CASSLEARSVYEQYF	TGTGCCAGCAGCTTAGAGGCTCGATCAGTCTACGAGCAGTACTTC
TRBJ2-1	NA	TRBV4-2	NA	CASSQDGPDEQFF	TGTGCCAGCAGCCAAGACGGGCCCGATGAGCAGTTCTTC